This T cell receptor beta chain is drawn from a study of T cells after yellow fever vaccination. Study-level background: SMART-Seq v4 Ultra Low Input handled preparation of low-cell-number fractions.

V shed 5 bases, J shed 2 bases, and the junction held 8 bases outside the gene matches. Germline loops: CDR1 SGHVS, CDR2 FQNEAQ. The CDR3 spans 17 residues. Overall study findings and caveats: Booster samples showed a return of most primary-vaccination clones (roughly 96% CD4, approximately 85% CD8). Researchers noted that a small share of clonotypes showed up in both CD4 and CD8 compartments. Compared with primary, the secondary response was weaker and peaked at day 5, not 15.

TCRdb re-analysed the 5' RACE reads in MiXCR, keeping a single row per CDR3 protein. The sample lists 500,000 to 700,000 distinct CDR3 sequences, approximately 21% occurring once. With regard to this clonotype: Its antigen is undetermined.

The specimen was PBMCs, collected 15 days after the yellow fever booster vaccination. The gene calls are TRBV7-8 and TRBJ2-7, with TRBD2 matching over 14 bases. The clonotype originates from a man aged 25 to 40 who received the YFV17D yellow fever vaccine. DNA for the CDR3: TGTGCCAGCAGCAGAGGACTAGCGGGAGGCGGGACCTACGAGCAGTACTTC. Its protein is CASSRGLAGGGTYEQYF.